Sequencing of this T cell receptor (beta chain) was carried out in a study of beta chain features in type 1 diabetes. Between the trimmed V and J ends, which lost 1 base and 1 base, there was a span of 7 bases. CDR3 length: 14 residues. Germline V gene lookup returns CDR1 MGHDK and CDR2 SYGVNS. Expressed TCRB transcripts were sequenced because the entire RNA isolate underwent reverse transcription. Generated by immunoSEQ multiplex PCR, the TCRdb table keeps only in-frame clones and is missing some. The data contain fewer than 650,000 clones, about 16% of them singletons. Input material: naive CD4+ T cells from blood. The chain combines TRBV25-1 with TRBJ1-1, with unresolved D. The origin of this receptor is a man in his late teens or twenties in good health. The CDR3 sequence: CASSESGWNTEAFF. The CDR3 DNA is TGTGCCAGCAGTGAATCCGGCTGGAACACTGAAGCTTTCTTT. Based on the CDR3 plus reference TRBV25-1 and TRBJ1-1, the full variable domain is EADIYQTPRYLVIGTGKKITLECSQTMGHDKMYWYQQDPGMELHLIHYSYGVNSTEKGDLSSESTVSRIRTEHFPLTLESARPSHTSQYLCASSESGWNTEAFFGQGTRLTVV.